This is a list of T cell receptor beta chains from one sample in a study of OX40 agonist ivuxolimab in advanced cancers. The table came from immunoSEQ multiplex PCR; TCRdb's copy has only in-frame clones and leaves some out. This sample has approximately 33,000 clones; roughly nine tenths occur once, and the top ten carry around 27%. Source: CD4+ or CD8+ T cells sorted from blood, taken in a trial of the OX40 agonist ivuxolimab. These receptor sequences come from an adult with an advanced solid tumor such as melanoma, head and neck, liver or kidney cancer. The CDR3 runs from the conserved cysteine through the conserved F or W. A D gene is named only where the DNA matches it firmly. Clone size is given for some rows only: seen once, a few or many times, or a class if the clone is expanded.

size,V,D,J,DNA,CDR3
-,TRBV9,TRBD2,TRBJ2-1,TGTGCCAGCAGCGTTCTAGCGGTACACAATGAGCAGTTCTTC,CASSVLAVHNEQFF
-,TRBV7-2,-,TRBJ1-6,TGTGCCAGCAGCTTAGCGTTCCAGGGAGGTTGGAATTCACCCCTCCACTTT,CASSLAFQGGWNSPLHF
-,TRBV6-5,-,TRBJ1-1,TGTGCCAGCAGCCCACCAGAGAACACTGAAGCTTTCTTT,CASSPPENTEAFF
-,TRBV5-6,-,TRBJ2-7,TGTGCCAGCAGCTTGGCGATGGACGCCTACGAGCAGTACTTC,CASSLAMDAYEQYF
once,TRBV7-9,-,TRBJ2-5,TGTGCCAGCAGCTCCACGGGAGTACAAGAGACCCAGTACTTC,CASSSTGVQETQYF
-,TRBV7-3,-,TRBJ2-3,TGTGCCAGCAGCTTATTGCCTGGGGGGCATACGCAGTATTTT,CASSLLPGGHTQYF
-,TRBV2,TRBD1,TRBJ1-1,TGTGCCAGCAGTGAAGCGGGACAGGGGGCTGAAACTGAAGCTTTCTTT,CASSEAGQGAETEAFF
-,TRBV28,-,TRBJ2-7,TGTGCCAGCAGTTTACTACCGTCTTTAGAGCAGTACTTC,CASSLLPSLEQYF
-,TRBV9,TRBD2,TRBJ2-2,TGTGCCAGCAGCGCTAGCGGGGGGAACACCGGGGAGCTGTTTTTT,CASSASGGNTGELFF
-,TRBV4-2,-,TRBJ2-5,TGTGCCAGCAGCCAAGAAGATCGCCAGACAGAGACCCAGTACTTC,CASSQEDRQTETQYF
-,TRBV5-1,-,TRBJ1-2,TGCGCCAGCAGCTTGGAAACAGGGCCCTATGGCTACACCTTC,CASSLETGPYGYTF
-,TRBV10-1,TRBD2,TRBJ2-7,TGCGCCAGCAGTCCGGGACTAGCGGACGAGCAGTACTTC,CASSPGLADEQYF
-,TRBV2,-,TRBJ2-7,TGTGCCAGCAGTGAAGGGAGCTCCTACGAGCAGTACTTC,CASSEGSSYEQYF
-,TRBV27,-,TRBJ2-7,TGTGCCAGCAGTTTATCCCCGGGGCTAGGGTACGAGCAGTACTTC,CASSLSPGLGYEQYF
-,TRBV2,TRBD1,TRBJ1-2,TGTGCCAGCAGTCCGCTCGGGGACAGGTTAAACTATGGCTACACCTTC,CASSPLGDRLNYGYTF
-,TRBV28,TRBD1,TRBJ2-7,TGTGCCAGCAGCTCCGGACAGGGGGCTTCCTACGAGCAGTACTTC,CASSSGQGASYEQYF
-,TRBV5-5,TRBD1,TRBJ1-1,TGTGCCAGCAGCTGGCGGGACAGGGGATATGGTCGGGACACTGAAGCTTTCTTT,CASSWRDRGYGRDTEAFF
-,TRBV2,TRBD1,TRBJ1-5,TGTGCCAGCAGTCTAGGACAGGGGCTGAATCAGCCCCAGCATTTT,CASSLGQGLNQPQHF
-,TRBV30,-,TRBJ1-3,TGTGCCCGAGGGGCCGATACCTCTGGAAACACCATATATTTT,CARGADTSGNTIYF
-,TRBV28,TRBD1,TRBJ2-2,TGTGCCAGCAGTTACCCGACAGGGATACCCGGGGAGCTGTTTTTT,CASSYPTGIPGELFF
few,TRBV28,TRBD2,TRBJ2-1,TGTGCCAGCAGTTTGGCGGGGGAGGGAAATGAGCAGTTCTTC,CASSLAGEGNEQFF
-,TRBV7-2,TRBD2,TRBJ2-1,TGTGCCAGCAGCTTACTAGCGGGGCAATACAATGAGCAGTTCTTC,CASSLLAGQYNEQFF
-,TRBV6-5,-,TRBJ2-5,TGTGCCAGCAGTTACACCGCGGGACAGCAAGAGACCCAGTACTTC,CASSYTAGQQETQYF
-,TRBV2,-,TRBJ1-5,TGTGCCAGCAAAGGGGAAGAAAGGCGACAGCCCCAGCATTTT,CASKGEERRQPQHF
-,TRBV29-1,-,TRBJ2-7,TGCAGCGTTGAGTTGAGCTCCTACGAGCAGTACTTC,CSVELSSYEQYF
-,TRBV7-9,TRBD1,TRBJ2-2,TGTGCCAGCAGCTTAAGACAGGGGAACACCGGGGAGCTGTTTTTT,CASSLRQGNTGELFF
-,TRBV27,-,TRBJ1-5,TGTGCCAGCAGTCACAATAATCAGCCCCAGCATTTT,CASSHNNQPQHF
-,TRBV27,-,TRBJ1-1,TGTGCCAGCAGCTTTCTGGCCCGATCGAGGGGAAGTGGCACTGAAGCTTTCTTT,CASSFLARSRGSGTEAFF
-,TRBV19,TRBD1,TRBJ1-1,TGTGCCAGTAGCGTGACAGGGGTGAACACTGAAGCTTTCTTT,CASSVTGVNTEAFF
-,TRBV27,-,TRBJ2-1,TGTGCCAGCAGTACCTTGGGATATGAGCAGTTCTTC,CASSTLGYEQFF
-,TRBV19,-,TRBJ2-3,TGTGCCAGTAGTATAGGGGGGTCACTCGGAGATACGCAGTATTTT,CASSIGGSLGDTQYF
-,TRBV7-9,-,TRBJ2-1,TGTGCCAGCAGCTTCCCGGGCGCAGGTGAGCAGTTCTTC,CASSFPGAGEQFF
few,TRBV19,-,TRBJ2-1,TGTGCCAGTAGTATGGAAGGAAACCACTACAATGAGCAGTTCTTC,CASSMEGNHYNEQFF
-,TRBV28,-,TRBJ1-5,TGTGCCAGCAGTTTCGGTCAGGGCAGTCAGCCCCAGCATTTT,CASSFGQGSQPQHF
-,TRBV9,-,TRBJ2-1,TGTGCCAGCAGCGTAGCAGGGACCGGGTTTGAGCAGTTCTTC,CASSVAGTGFEQFF
-,TRBV7-2,TRBD2,TRBJ2-1,TGTGCCAGCAGCTTCTTCTCGCTAGCGGACAATGAGCAGTTCTTC,CASSFFSLADNEQFF